This entry lists 29 T cell receptor beta chains sequenced from one sample in a study of Ad26.COV2.S vaccination and SARS-CoV-2 variants. Profiled with immunoSEQ multiplex PCR; TCRdb holds only in-frame clones, not every one. The data contain around 400,000 clones, roughly 90% of them singletons. Sample treatment: some 20 received Ad26.COV2.S at low or high dose, single or two shots; five or six received placebo; per-sample allocation not given. The samples were gathered on day 63 after the first injection of vaccine or placebo. Sequenced material: peripheral blood, taken in a trial of Ad26.COV2.S vaccine versus placebo. These receptor sequences come from a person between 18 and 60 years old who received the Ad26.COV2.S COVID-19 vaccine or a placebo.

The chain has TRBV30 and TRBJ2-1; D may be TRBD2 (6 bases). The V gene's germline CDR1 is GTSNPN and CDR2 SVGIG (reference sequence). This CDR3 spans 13 amino acids. V lost 2 bases and J 7 bases, leaving 12 bases between the germline ends. CDR3 coding DNA: TGTGCCTGGAGTCAACTAGCTAAGAATGAGCAGTTCTTC. Its protein product is CAWSQLAKNEQFF.

This clone has a single count. The chain recombines TRBV7-6 with TRBJ2-3; a weak D match, TRBD1 (5 bases). CDR1 SGHVS and CDR2 FNYEAQ come from the germline V gene. Trimming cost V 7 bases and J 3 bases, with 17 bases left between them. There are 15 residues in the CDR3. The CDR3 DNA sequence: TGTGCCAGCACAGGGTCGGGCTCCGGGACAGATACGCAGTATTTT. It encodes CASTGSGSGTDTQYF. The entire variable domain, with the rest obtained from reference TRBV7-6 and TRBJ2-3, is as follows: GAGVSQSPRYKVTKRGQDVALRCDPISGHVSLYWYRQALGQGPEFLTYFNYEAQQDKSGLPNDRFSAERPEGSISTLTIQRTEQRDSAMYRCASTGSGSGTDTQYFGPGTRLTVL.

The gene calls are TRBV30 and TRBJ2-6, with 9 positions matching TRBD1. Germline values: CDR1 GTSNPN, CDR2 SVGIG (reference sequence). This CDR3 comprises 18 residues. V lost 2 bases to trimming and J lost 1 base; unmatched junction nucleotides: 9. In nucleotides, the CDR3 is TGTGCCTGGAGTCTCAGACAGGGGGTCCTATCTGGGGCCAACGTCCTGACTTTC. This translates into CAWSLRQGVLSGANVLTF. Full variable domain (rest looked up from reference TRBV30 and TRBJ2-6): SQTIHQWPATLVQPVGSPLSLECTVEGTSNPNLYWYRQAAGRGLQLLFYSVGIGQISSEVPQNLSASRPQDRQFILSSKKLLLSDSGFYLCAWSLRQGVLSGANVLTFGAGSRLTVL.

The chain recombines TRBV11-2 with TRBJ2-7, with 10 bases that match TRBD1. The V gene end was trimmed by 3 bases and the J gene end by 4 bases; junction bases not matched to a gene: 9. Germline CDR1 and CDR2: SGHAT and FQNNGV. This CDR3 has 16 residues. For the CDR3, the DNA is TGTGCCAGCAGCTTTCCGGGACAGGGGTTGGGGTACGAGCAGTACTTC. This gives the protein CASSFPGQGLGYEQYF.

This rearrangement joins TRBV6-5 to TRBJ2-2; a weak D match, TRBD1 (6 bases). V lost 8 bases and J lost 2, with 9 bases in between. Germline V CDR1 and CDR2: MNHEY, SVGAGI. CDR3 size: 13 residues. The DNA of the CDR3 is TGTGCCAGCGGGGGCCCTAACACCGGGGAGCTGTTTTTT. Translated: CASGGPNTGELFF.

The CDR3 coding sequence is TGCGCCAGCAGCTTGAAGGGGAACAAAAACTATGGCTACACCTTC. Its protein is CASSLKGNKNYGYTF. The chain joins TRBV5-1 to TRBJ1-2; TRBD1 might be the D (5 bases). The CDR3 loop spans 15 amino acids. Germline CDR1 SGHRS, CDR2 YFSETQ. V was cut by 1 base and J by 2 bases, with 12 bases left in between.

The rearrangement uses TRBV6-5 and TRBJ1-6; the D gene is possibly TRBD1 (5 bases). Trimming took off 2 bases at V and 5 bases at J, with 13 bases between the two ends. The V gene's germline CDR1 is MNHEY and CDR2 SVGAGI. CDR3 length equals 16 residues. The CDR3 sequence: CASSYRPPGHNSPLHF. The CDR3 bases are TGTGCCAGCAGTTACCGTCCGCCAGGGCATAATTCACCCCTCCACTTT.

In this sample, this clone turned up a few times. The chain joins TRBV5-6 to TRBJ2-3, with 7 bases matching TRBD2. The CDR3 loop spans 14 amino acids. The V gene end was trimmed by 4 bases and the J gene end by 4 bases; junction bases not matched to a gene: 6. CDR1 is SGHDT, CDR2 YYEEEE, per germline. CDR3 nucleotide sequence: TGTGCCAGCAGCAATTGGACTAGGGCAGATACGCAGTATTTT. It encodes CASSNWTRADTQYF.

V and J are TRBV7-9 and TRBJ1-4; D gene unclear. V shed 5 bases and J shed 3 bases, with 13 bases lying between them. CDR1 is SEHNR, CDR2 FQNEAQ, per germline (reference sequence). This CDR3 comprises 15 residues. The CDR3 DNA reads TGTGCCAGCAGCCCCGGTTCCACGGCTAATGAAAAACTGTTTTTT. Encoded protein: CASSPGSTANEKLFF.

J is TRBJ1-2 and V is TRBV5-5; no definite D call. Trimming took off 4 bases at V and 2 bases at J, with 27 bases between the two ends. The CDR3 has 19 residues. Germline CDR1 is SGHKS and CDR2 is YYEKEE (reference sequence). The CDR3 nucleotides are TGTGCCAGCAGCCCGATCCAGATATTGCCTGCGTTTCTAAACTATGGCTACACCTTC. It yields the protein CASSPIQILPAFLNYGYTF. The full variable domain, rest sourced from reference TRBV5-5 and TRBJ1-2, is DAGVTQSPTHLIKTRGQQVTLRCSPISGHKSVSWYQQVLGQGPQFIFQYYEKEERGRGNFPDRFSARQFPNYSSELNVNALLLGDSALYLCASSPIQILPAFLNYGYTFGSGTRLTVV.

The V call is TRBV6-5, the J call TRBJ2-5; D gene ambiguous. Germline CDR1 is MNHEY and CDR2 is SVGAGI. The CDR3 spans 14 residues. V was clipped by 6 bases and J by 5 bases, with 16 bases between them. In DNA, the CDR3 is TGTGCCAGCAGGACCCGCGCCCCCCGCGAGACCCAGTACTTC. Protein product: CASRTRAPRETQYF.

The rearrangement joins TRBV27 to TRBJ1-5, with D perhaps matching TRBD1 (6 bases). This CDR3 has 14 amino acids. V was cut by 4 bases and J by 3 bases, with 10 bases left in between. Germline values: CDR1 MNHEY, CDR2 SMNVEV (reference sequence). Written as DNA, the CDR3 is TGTGCCAGCAGTTCCGGACAGTTCAATCAGCCCCAGCATTTT. This codes for CASSSGQFNQPQHF.

The chain has TRBV7-2 and TRBJ2-1, with TRBD2 identical over 13 bases. This CDR3 contains 16 residues. Trimming removed 5 bases from V and 5 bases from J; junction bases left unmatched: 6. Germline values: CDR1 SGHTA, CDR2 FQGNSA. The DNA of the CDR3 is TGTGCCAGCAGCCCACAGGGACTAGCGGGAAACAATGAGCAGTTCTTC. Translation gives CASSPQGLAGNNEQFF.

CDR3 bases: TGTGCCAGCAGCTTAAACGGATGGGATCAGCATTTT. It specifies CASSLNGWDQHF. The gene calls are TRBV11-2 and TRBJ1-5; D gene unclear. Germline assignment: CDR1 SGHAT and CDR2 FQNNGV. The length of the CDR3 is 12 residues. The ends were cut back, 2 bases at V and 13 bases at J, with 12 bases in the middle.

The chain links TRBV7-3 to TRBJ2-5; no clear D gene. Germline CDR1 reads SGHTA; CDR2 reads FQGTGA. V lost 4 bases to trimming and J lost 5 bases, with 17 bases between them. The CDR3 is 15 residues long. The CDR3, as DNA: TGTGCCAGCAGCTCCCGTCCCGGGTCCTCGGAGACCCAGTACTTC. Translation gives CASSSRPGSSETQYF.

The V and J genes are TRBV28 and TRBJ2-7, with D perhaps TRBD2 (6 bases). CDR3 length equals 15 residues. Looked up from germline, CDR1 is MDHEN and CDR2 is SYDVKM. V gave up 3 bases and J gave up 0 bases, with 12 bases separating them. Here the CDR3 reads CASSLSSEVSYEQYF. The CDR3, as DNA: TGTGCCAGCAGTTTGTCTAGCGAGGTCTCCTACGAGCAGTACTTC. Full variable domain (rest looked up from reference TRBV28 and TRBJ2-7): DVKVTQSSRYLVKRTGEKVFLECVQDMDHENMFWYRQDPGLGLRLIYFSYDVKMKEKGDIPEGYSVSREKKERFSLILESASTNQTSMYLCASSLSSEVSYEQYFGPGTRLTVT.

The CDR3 loop is CASSQGPRARQFF. The CDR3, as DNA: TGTGCCAGCAGCCAGGGCCCTAGGGCCCGGCAGTTCTTC. This sequence joins TRBV3-1 (or the pseudogene TRBV3-2) and TRBJ2-1, with D uncertain. The germline V gene encodes CDR1 LGHDT and CDR2 YNNKEL (reference sequence). The CDR3 runs 13 residues. V gave up 3 bases and J gave up 12 bases, with 15 bases separating them.

The V gene is TRBV28, the J gene TRBJ1-6; possibly TRBD1 for D (5 bases). Trimming pared 2 bases from V and 5 bases from J, leaving 7 bases between. The CDR3 contains 14 residues. CDR1 and CDR2 from the germline V gene are MDHEN and SYDVKM. The CDR3 is CASSLQGDNSPLHF. The DNA for the CDR3 is TGTGCCAGCAGTTTACAGGGTGATAATTCACCCCTCCACTTT.

The chain couples TRBV7-3 to TRBJ2-3; perhaps TRBD2 as D (6 bases). The germline gives CDR1 SGHTA, CDR2 FQGTGA. Trimming left V 2 bases short and J 3 bases short, with 9 bases between. The CDR3 is made up of 14 amino acids. The CDR3 region is CASSLAGPTDTQYF. CDR3 nucleotide sequence: TGTGCCAGCAGCTTAGCGGGACCGACAGATACGCAGTATTTT.

This sequence joins TRBV2 and TRBJ1-2; 8 bases fit TRBD1. The CDR3 has 14 amino acids. V lost 7 bases and J lost 8; bases outside the gene matches: 12. CDR1 and CDR2 (germline): SNHLY, FYNNEI. In nucleotides, the CDR3 is TGTGCCAGCACTGGACAGGGTGGAGCGGCGGGCTACACCTTC. Translating it yields CASTGQGGAAGYTF.

The CDR3 region is CASSLGIGGDYGYTF. The CDR3 nucleotides are TGCGCCAGCAGCTTGGGTATAGGGGGCGACTATGGCTACACCTTC. J is TRBJ1-2 and V is TRBV5-1, with 7 nucleotides matching TRBD1. Germline trimming cut 0 bases from V and 3 bases from J; bases unmatched to any gene: 5. The CDR3 has 15 residues. Germline CDR1 is SGHRS and CDR2 is YFSETQ.

This chain uses TRBV27 with TRBJ2-1; D remains ambiguous. The germline V and J ends were trimmed by 9 bases and 6 bases, with 15 bases remaining between them. The germline V gene has CDR1 MNHEY and CDR2 SMNVEV (reference sequence). The CDR3 runs 13 residues. The CDR3 DNA is TGTGCCAGTGCACCTTACCCCCCCAATGAGCAGTTCTTC. Amino acid sequence: CASAPYPPNEQFF.

A few counts support this clone. The rearrangement links TRBV5-4 to TRBJ2-7, with TRBD2 matching 9 bases. Unmatched junction bases numbered 7, after V lost 0 bases and J lost 3 bases. Germline V gives CDR1 SGHNT, CDR2 YYREEE (reference sequence). The length of the CDR3 is 16 residues. CDR3 residues: CASSLAGISGSYEQYF. CDR3 DNA: TGTGCCAGCAGCTTGGCGGGTATTAGCGGGAGCTACGAGCAGTACTTC.

This chain connects TRBV10-3 to TRBJ2-5, with 8 bases identical to TRBD1. CDR3 length: 15 amino acids. The V segment lost 0 bases and the J segment 4 bases; nucleotides outside the gene matches: 4. CDR1 and CDR2 (germline): ENHRY, SYGVKD. CDR3 region: CAISESRDRGETQYF. The CDR3 bases are TGTGCCATCAGTGAGTCGCGAGACAGGGGAGAGACCCAGTACTTC.

The chain has TRBV6-5 and TRBJ1-6; possible D gene TRBD1, 5 bases. The CDR3 is 14 residues long. The germline V gene has CDR1 MNHEY and CDR2 SVGAGI. V was trimmed by 6 bases and J by 4 bases, leaving 10 bases between them. CDR3 region: CASRTGGYNSPLHF. The CDR3 DNA follows: TGTGCCAGCAGAACGGGGGGATATAATTCACCCCTCCACTTT.

V gene TRBV24-1 combines with J gene TRBJ2-1; TRBD1 or TRBD2 may be the D gene (5 bases each). The CDR3 runs to 16 residues. Germline V gives CDR1 KGHDR, CDR2 SFDVKD. Trimming pared 4 bases from V and 10 bases from J, leaving 22 bases between. Here the CDR3 reads CATSDGSHDGWGEQFF. In nucleotides, the CDR3 is TGTGCCACCAGTGACGGAAGCCACGACGGATGGGGGGAGCAGTTCTTC.

The V gene is TRBV4-1, the J gene TRBJ1-3, with D possibly matching TRBD1 (6 bases). Germline CDR1 is MGHRA and CDR2 is YSYEKL. Deletions cut 3 bases from V and 7 bases from J, with 13 bases between. This CDR3 has 14 residues. The CDR3 nucleotides read TGCGCCAGCAGCCAGGGGGGGGGCTTGAACACCATATATTTT. It codes for CASSQGGGLNTIYF.

This chain connects TRBV10-3 to TRBJ2-1; 9 bases agree with TRBD2. Germline trimming cut 6 bases from V and 3 bases from J; bases unmatched to any gene: 9. The CDR3 extends over 16 amino acids. The V gene's germline CDR1 is ENHRY and CDR2 SYGVKD. The CDR3 here is CAISLKTSGLYNEQFF. The CDR3 nucleotides read TGTGCCATCAGCTTAAAGACTAGCGGACTCTACAATGAGCAGTTCTTC.

The rearrangement joins TRBV27 to TRBJ1-1, with 8 bases aligning to TRBD1. After removal of 5 bases from V and 1 base from J, the junction contained 9 bases not matched to a gene. Germline values: CDR1 MNHEY, CDR2 SMNVEV (reference sequence). The CDR3 loop spans 16 amino acids. This CDR3 is CASSPLGQGANTEAFF. The CDR3 DNA is TGTGCCAGCAGTCCCTTGGGCCAGGGGGCGAACACTGAAGCTTTCTTT.